Following are 26 T cell receptor beta chains from one sample sequenced in a study of T cell repertoires in cytomegalovirus infection. TCRdb re-called the reads with MiXCR, one entry per CDR3 protein. The data contain roughly 500,000 distinct CDR3 sequences, around a third of them singletons. Antigens of these TCRs are unknown. This sample comprised cultured PBMCs, obtained from culture after CMV antigen stimulation. These receptor sequences come from a human donor in good health (CMV status not recorded). Some clones in this sample may be carry-over from other donors' samples.

The chain combines TRBV20-1 with TRBJ2-3; unclear D gene. The CDR3 contains 14 residues. Germline CDR1 and CDR2: DFQATT and SNEGSKA (reference sequence). Trimming pared 3 bases from V and 2 bases from J, leaving 12 bases between. The CDR3 region is CSASIGGNTDTQYF. The DNA for the CDR3 is TGCAGTGCTAGCATAGGCGGAAACACAGATACGCAGTATTTT.

This clonotype turned up a few times. The rearrangement links TRBV5-4 to TRBJ2-7; 8 bases are shared with TRBD2. The CDR3 covers 18 residues. After removal of 1 base from V and 5 bases from J, the junction contained 17 bases not matched to a gene. The germline V gene encodes CDR1 SGHNT and CDR2 YYREEE (reference sequence). DNA of the CDR3: TGTGCCAGCAGCTTGTCAGCGGGAGTAGGTTTATCGAGTCACGAGCAGTACTTC. It encodes CASSLSAGVGLSSHEQYF.

This clonotype was counted only a few times. The rearrangement links TRBV20-1 to TRBJ2-3, with 11 nucleotides matching TRBD2. The CDR3 sequence is 17 residues long. Germline assignment: CDR1 DFQATT and CDR2 SNEGSKA (reference sequence). With 0 bases clipped from V and 0 bases from J, the junction kept 5 bases outside the gene matches. CDR3 amino acids: CSARDLRTSGSTDTQYF. CDR3 nucleotides: TGCAGTGCTAGAGATCTCCGGACTAGCGGGAGCACAGATACGCAGTATTTT.

The chain has TRBV12-3 or TRBV12-4 and TRBJ1-2, with 8 positions matching TRBD1. This CDR3 contains 14 residues. V was pared by 5 bases and J by 4 bases, with 6 bases of the junction left unmatched. The CDR3 DNA reads TGTGCCAGCAGTCCCGGGACAGGACGCTATGGCTACACCTTC. This translates into CASSPGTGRYGYTF.

There are a few counts of this clonotype. This rearrangement joins TRBV19 to TRBJ1-1; no firm D call. The germline gives CDR1 LNHDA, CDR2 SQIVND (reference sequence). V was shortened by 5 bases and J by 1 base, with 11 bases between the two germline ends. CDR3 size: 14 residues. The DNA of the CDR3 is TGTGCCAGTAGTCCCCGGGTGGGGAACACTGAAGCTTTCTTT. This sequence encodes CASSPRVGNTEAFF.

V usage is TRBV7-8 and J usage is TRBJ2-1; D call uncertain. This CDR3 spans 17 amino acids. V lost 1 base to trimming and J lost 0 bases, with 13 bases between them. Germline V lookup: CDR1 SGHVS, CDR2 FQNEAQ. CDR3 nucleotides: TGTGCCAGCAGCTTAGTTATCCGCTCCAGCTCCTACAATGAGCAGTTCTTC. As protein: CASSLVIRSSSYNEQFF.

This clonotype turned up a few times. V and J are TRBV10-3 and TRBJ2-1; TRBD2 matches at 12 bases. J gave up 7 bases and V 6 bases, and 10 bases lay outside the gene matches. The V gene's germline CDR1 is ENHRY and CDR2 SYGVKD. The CDR3 consists of 16 residues. The CDR3 DNA reads TGTGCCATCAGGGACCCGGTTCTAGCGGGAGGGAATGAGCAGTTCTTC. It codes for CAIRDPVLAGGNEQFF.

In its sample, this clonotype was seen a few times. The genes are TRBV12-5 and TRBJ1-5; D is perhaps TRBD1 (5 bases). Germline V gives CDR1 LGHNT, CDR2 FRNRAP. This CDR3 contains 13 residues. V was shortened by 6 bases and J by 0 bases, with 6 bases between the two germline ends. CDR3 in amino acids: CASGGRSNQPQHF. The CDR3 DNA sequence: TGTGCTAGTGGGGGACGTAGCAATCAGCCCCAGCATTTT.

This rearrangement joins TRBV11-2 to TRBJ2-5; the D gene is possibly TRBD2 (6 bases). The CDR3 is 13 residues long. The germline V gene has CDR1 SGHAT and CDR2 FQNNGV. Trimming pared 2 bases from V and 7 bases from J, leaving 11 bases between. The CDR3 here is CASSLIDSGTQYF. The CDR3 DNA reads as TGTGCCAGCAGCTTAATAGATAGCGGGACCCAGTACTTC. Looking up the rest from reference TRBV11-2 and TRBJ2-5 gives the full variable domain: EAGVAQSPRYKIIEKRQSVAFWCNPISGHATLYWYQQILGQGPKLLIQFQNNGVVDDSQLPKDRFSAERLKGVDSTLKIQPAKLEDSAVYLCASSLIDSGTQYFGPGTRLLVL.

This clonotype has a count of ten or more. The rearrangement links TRBV11-3 to TRBJ2-5; possible D gene TRBD2, 5 bases. From germline, CDR1 is SGHNT and CDR2 YENEEA. V shed 0 bases and J shed 5 bases, with 7 bases lying between them. CDR3 length: 13 amino acids. The CDR3 loop reads CASSLDERETQYF. The CDR3 DNA sequence: TGTGCCAGCAGCTTAGATGAGCGGGAGACCCAGTACTTC.

The chain has TRBV7-2 and TRBJ2-1; the match to TRBD2 covers 9 bases. With V trimmed by 5 bases and J by 14 bases, 13 bases remained unmatched. Germline assignment: CDR1 SGHTA and CDR2 FQGNSA. The CDR3 totals 14 residues. The CDR3, as DNA: TGTGCCAGCAGCCAAGGTCGGAGGGCGGGAGGGGAGTTCTTC. It specifies CASSQGRRAGGEFF.

In DNA form, the CDR3 reads TGTGCCAGCAGTTCAGTGACAGGGGGCACGGGTGAGCAGTTCTTC. Amino acid sequence: CASSSVTGGTGEQFF. V usage is TRBV12-3 or TRBV12-4 and J usage is TRBJ2-1; 10 bases align to TRBD1. The length of the CDR3 is 15 residues. V shed 4 bases and J 9 bases; nucleotides not matched to a gene: 9.

This clonotype has a count of ten or more. This chain joins TRBV7-2 and TRBJ2-2; possibly TRBD1 or TRBD2 for D (5 bases each). V lost 1 base and J 6 bases, leaving 12 bases between the germline ends. CDR3 size: 15 residues. Germline CDR1 SGHTA, CDR2 FQGNSA. The chain's CDR3 is CASSLGTRGAGELFF. CDR3 in DNA: TGTGCCAGCAGCTTAGGTACTCGGGGCGCCGGGGAGCTGTTTTTT.

The genes are TRBV7-6 and TRBJ2-7; possible D gene TRBD2, 5 bases. This CDR3 contains 14 residues. The germline gives CDR1 SGHVS, CDR2 FNYEAQ. V was shortened by 2 bases and J by 2 bases, with 10 bases between the two germline ends. This chain's CDR3 is CASSLSGDPYEQYV. Here the CDR3 DNA reads TGTGCCAGCAGCTTAAGCGGCGATCCCTACGAGCAGTACGTC.

The genes are TRBV28 and TRBJ2-1, with 7 bases lining up with TRBD1. After removal of 10 bases from V and 4 bases from J, the junction contained 13 bases not matched to a gene. This CDR3 region has 15 residues. CDR1 is MDHEN and CDR2 is SYDVKM in the germline V gene. CDR3 nucleotide sequence: TGTGCCACAAGACCCCGGACAGGATATTACAATGAGCAGTTCTTC. This codes for CATRPRTGYYNEQFF.

The V and J genes are TRBV4-3 and TRBJ2-7; D gene ambiguous. Looked up from germline, CDR1 is LGHNA and CDR2 is YSLEER. The V end lost 2 bases, the J end lost 3 bases, and 11 bases lay between the germline ends. CDR3 length: 14 amino acids. CDR3 loop: CASSQSPMGYEQYF. For the CDR3, the DNA is TGCGCCAGCAGCCAATCTCCTATGGGCTACGAGCAGTACTTC.

This clonotype occurred a few times. The chain combines TRBV7-2 with TRBJ2-7; 10 bases line up with TRBD1. This CDR3 has 16 residues. CDR1 and CDR2 from the germline V gene are SGHTA and FQGNSA. V shed 4 bases, J shed 5 bases, and the junction held 11 bases outside the gene matches. DNA for the CDR3: TGTGCCAGCAGCTCCAGAGGACAGGGGGTAAAGAACGAGCAGTACTTC. Amino acids: CASSSRGQGVKNEQYF.

This sequence joins TRBV4-3 and TRBJ2-7; 10 nucleotides agree with TRBD1. Germline trimming cut 3 bases from V and 2 bases from J; bases unmatched to any gene: 7. This CDR3 region has 16 residues. Per the germline V gene, CDR1 is LGHNA and CDR2 is YSLEER. CDR3 sequence reads: CASSQGQGPKPYEQYF. For the CDR3, the DNA is TGCGCCAGCAGCCAGGGACAGGGGCCGAAACCCTACGAGCAGTACTTC.

For this clonotype: A junction boundary mismatches the germline segment, possibly from a read error. CDR3 region: CASGLAPSGRETQYF. The CDR3 bases are TGTGCCAGCGGCTTAGCTCCTAGCGGGAGAGAGACCCAGTACTTC. The V gene is TRBV11-2, the J gene TRBJ2-5; 10 positions match TRBD2. The CDR3 length is 15 residues. The germline gives CDR1 SGHAT, CDR2 FQNNGV.

The CDR3 coding sequence is TGTGCCAGCCCCGCCTCCCCAGACACCGGGGAGCTGTTTTTT. Translating gives CASPASPDTGELFF. The chain links TRBV12-3 or TRBV12-4 to TRBJ2-2; D is unresolved. With 8 bases removed from V and 3 bases from J, the gap between germline ends came to 13 bases. The CDR3 runs to 14 residues.

The rearrangement uses TRBV24-1 and TRBJ2-1; 10 nucleotides match TRBD2. With 4 bases clipped from V and 10 bases from J, the junction kept 12 bases outside the gene matches. The CDR3 runs 16 residues. Germline CDR1 reads KGHDR; CDR2 reads SFDVKD. For the CDR3, the DNA is TGTGCCACCAGTGAACTAAGCGGGAGGGCCACTTCAGAGCAGTTCTTC. Protein sequence: CATSELSGRATSEQFF.

This clonotype was detected only once. This sequence joins TRBV29-1 and TRBJ1-3; tentatively, D is TRBD1 (5 bases). Germline V gene data show CDR1 as SQVTM and CDR2 as ANQGSEA. The CDR3 has 16 residues. Trimming removed 4 bases from V and 2 bases from J, with 18 bases in between. The CDR3 is CSVVYGTSGPGNTIYF. As DNA, the CDR3 is TGCAGCGTTGTTTACGGGACGTCGGGCCCTGGAAACACCATATATTTT.

This clonotype was detected only a few times. Here the CDR3 reads CAFADRDHNEQFF. The CDR3, as DNA: TGTGCCTTCGCCGACAGGGACCACAATGAGCAGTTCTTC. This chain uses TRBV24-1 with TRBJ2-1; 7 bases line up with TRBD1. Trimming removed 12 bases from V and 5 bases from J; junction bases left unmatched: 9. The CDR3 covers 13 residues. The germline gives CDR1 KGHDR, CDR2 SFDVKD.

This clonotype was counted many times. The V gene is TRBV20-1, the J gene TRBJ1-4; a weak D match, TRBD1 (5 bases). Germline CDR1 DFQATT, CDR2 SNEGSKA (reference sequence). This CDR3 region has 14 residues. The V gene lost 4 bases and the J gene lost 7 bases, with 16 bases spanning the gap. CDR3 in DNA: TGCAGTGCTACCCCCGGGACCCGCAGTGAAAAACTGTTTTTT. Its protein product is CSATPGTRSEKLFF.

This clonotype showed up just a few times. The chain joins TRBV7-2 to TRBJ2-5; 9 bases line up with TRBD2. This CDR3 contains 14 residues. CDR1 is SGHTA and CDR2 is FQGNSA in the germline V gene. With V trimmed by 5 bases and J by 3 bases, 4 bases remained unmatched. This chain's CDR3 is CASSAGGRKETQYF. Written as DNA, the CDR3 is TGTGCCAGCAGCGCGGGAGGGCGAAAAGAGACCCAGTACTTC.

This clonotype has only a few counts. The rearrangement joins TRBV19 to TRBJ1-2; the D is unclear. The CDR3 sequence is 15 residues long. Germline V gene data show CDR1 as LNHDA and CDR2 as SQIVND (reference sequence). V shed 4 bases and J shed 1 base, with 13 bases lying between them. CDR3 loop: CASSKAGTNNYGYTF. CDR3 nucleotide sequence: TGTGCCAGTAGTAAGGCAGGAACTAATAACTATGGCTACACCTTC.